Listed here are 32 T cell receptor beta chains from one sample, sequenced in a study of blood T cell repertoires in COVID-19. Data came from immunoSEQ multiplex PCR; TCRdb stores just in-frame clones and leaves some out. Found here are fewer than 250,000 clones, approximately 85% of them singletons; the top ten hold 9.1%. The sample was PBMCs or T cells enriched from blood (not recorded which). Source of these receptors: a woman aged 45-65 years with acute COVID-19.

The V gene is TRBV11-3, the J gene TRBJ1-6, with 7 bases identical to TRBD1. The CDR3 contains 14 residues. The junction had 6 bases not matched to a gene; V was cut back by 4 bases and J by 9 bases. CDR1 is SGHNT, CDR2 YENEEA, per germline. The CDR3 sequence: CASSSGQTGSPLHF. CDR3 nucleotide sequence: TGTGCCAGCAGCTCGGGACAGACGGGTTCACCCCTCCACTTT.

The gene calls are TRBV7-9 and TRBJ1-1; D remains ambiguous. This CDR3 region has 13 residues. V lost 4 bases, J lost 3 bases, and 9 bases lay in between. CDR1 is SEHNR and CDR2 is FQNEAQ in the germline V gene (reference sequence). CDR3 nucleotides: TGTGCCAGCAGCTCCCCCCTCGACACTGAAGCTTTCTTT. It encodes CASSSPLDTEAFF.

The V gene is TRBV30, the J gene TRBJ2-1; TRBD2 agrees at 7 bases. V was pared by 2 bases and J by 9 bases, with 10 bases of the junction left unmatched. The length of the CDR3 is 14 residues. Germline V gives CDR1 GTSNPN, CDR2 SVGIG (reference sequence). CDR3 nucleotides: TGTGCCTGGAGTCACGGGGGGAGCTTTGGTGAGCAGTTCTTC. Protein sequence: CAWSHGGSFGEQFF.

V gene TRBV10-3 combines with J gene TRBJ1-6; no clear D. This CDR3 region has 13 residues. The germline V gene has CDR1 ENHRY and CDR2 SYGVKD. Trimming left V 2 bases short and J 16 bases short, with 15 bases between. The CDR3 here is CAISEIALGGLHF. The CDR3 nucleotides are TGTGCCATCAGTGAGATCGCCCTCGGCGGACTCCACTTT.

The chain combines TRBV5-1 with TRBJ2-1; D remains ambiguous. Trimming stripped 0 bases from V and 0 bases from J, with 10 bases between. The CDR3 has 16 amino acids. From germline, CDR1 is SGHRS and CDR2 YFSETQ. This CDR3 reads CASSLARASSYNEQFF. CDR3 in DNA: TGCGCCAGCAGCTTGGCTCGCGCTAGCTCCTACAATGAGCAGTTCTTC.

V is TRBV20-1 and J is TRBJ2-3; 9 bases line up with TRBD1. Germline trimming cut 3 bases from V and 2 bases from J; bases unmatched to any gene: 3. CDR1 is DFQATT, CDR2 SNEGSKA, per germline (reference sequence). The CDR3 length is 14 residues. CDR3 loop: CSASDRGITDTQYF. The CDR3 bases are TGCAGTGCTAGTGACAGGGGGATCACAGATACGCAGTATTTT.

On this clone: The same CDR3 also results from other DNA sequences found in this sample. This rearrangement joins TRBV6-5 to TRBJ1-1, with D unresolved. Trimming took off 2 bases at V and 4 bases at J, with 8 bases between the two ends. The germline V gene has CDR1 MNHEY and CDR2 SVGAGI. The CDR3 consists of 13 residues. The CDR3 protein is CASSYGRGTEAFF. Written as DNA, the CDR3 is TGTGCCAGCAGTTACGGGCGGGGCACTGAAGCTTTCTTT.

The V call is TRBV29-1, the J call TRBJ1-6, with 11 bases aligning to TRBD1. The V gene end was trimmed by 7 bases and the J gene end by 5 bases; junction bases not matched to a gene: 4. This CDR3 has 14 residues. Per the germline V gene, CDR1 is SQVTM and CDR2 is ANQGSEA. In DNA, the CDR3 is TGCAGCGCCGGGACAGGGGGAGATAATTCACCCCTCCACTTT. Its protein product is CSAGTGGDNSPLHF.

About this clone: The same CDR3 is also encoded by other DNA sequences in this sample. The DNA for the CDR3 is TGTGCCAGCAGTTTGAGGGAAAAACTGTTTTTT. Translation gives CASSLREKLFF. The chain carries TRBV28 and TRBJ1-4; the D is unclear. Per germline, CDR1 MDHEN and CDR2 SYDVKM. The CDR3 runs 11 residues. The V end was cut by 3 bases, the J end by 8 bases, with 4 bases between.

This clone was detected once. The chain links TRBV24-1 to TRBJ2-3, with 9 bases identical to TRBD1. Germline-derived CDR1 and CDR2 are KGHDR and SFDVKD. The V segment lost 2 bases and the J segment 6 bases; nucleotides outside the gene matches: 5. The CDR3 is made up of 15 amino acids. Written as DNA, the CDR3 is TGTGCCACCAGTGATTCCGGACAGGGGTCGGATACGCAGTATTTT. Translation: CATSDSGQGSDTQYF.

This chain links TRBV19 with TRBJ1-5, with TRBD1 matching over 7 bases. The V gene end was trimmed by 3 bases and the J gene end by 7 bases; junction bases not matched to a gene: 9. From germline, CDR1 is LNHDA and CDR2 SQIVND (reference sequence). The CDR3 runs to 15 residues. As DNA, the CDR3 is TGTGCCAGTAGTATCGGCACAGTGGGACAGCAGCCCCAGCATTTT. This sequence encodes CASSIGTVGQQPQHF.

The V gene is TRBV4-3, the J gene TRBJ1-2; possibly TRBD1 for D (6 bases). CDR3 size: 12 residues. V was cut by 3 bases and J by 8 bases, with 10 bases left in between. CDR1 is LGHNA, CDR2 YSLEER, per germline. As DNA, the CDR3 is TGCGCCAGCAGCCACCGAGGGGGAGGCTACACCTTC. Its translation: CASSHRGGGYTF.

This clone was detected only once. The chain carries TRBV7-9 and TRBJ2-1; a weak D match, TRBD2 (6 bases). The V end lost 3 bases, the J end lost 0 bases, and 12 bases lay between the germline ends. CDR1 is SEHNR and CDR2 is FQNEAQ in the germline V gene (reference sequence). CDR3 length equals 16 residues. The CDR3 sequence: CASSLPEGHSYNEQFF. The DNA of the CDR3 is TGTGCCAGCAGCTTGCCGGAGGGCCACTCCTACAATGAGCAGTTCTTC.

The rearrangement links TRBV2 to TRBJ1-2; D unclear. Germline CDR1 is SNHLY and CDR2 is FYNNEI. V was clipped by 11 bases and J by 4 bases, with 14 bases between them. The CDR3 spans 12 residues. The CDR3 protein is CAGQPRGYGYTF. The DNA for the CDR3 is TGTGCCGGCCAGCCCCGGGGCTATGGCTACACCTTC.

The chain has TRBV30 and TRBJ1-2; TRBD1 matches 7 bases. CDR3 size: 16 residues. CDR1 and CDR2 (germline): GTSNPN, SVGIG (reference sequence). V gave up 0 bases and J gave up 7 bases; unmatched junction bases: 14. CDR3 DNA sequence: TGTGCCTGGAGTGTACCACTTATTACAGGGGCCGGTGGCTACACCTTC. It specifies CAWSVPLITGAGGYTF.

The chain combines TRBV4-3 with TRBJ1-2; D unresolved. Germline CDR1 reads LGHNA; CDR2 reads YSLEER. The CDR3 consists of 15 residues. V dropped 3 bases and J dropped 4 bases, with 15 bases sitting between them. The CDR3 protein is CASSQGRAGIYGYTF. The CDR3, as DNA: TGCGCCAGCAGCCAGGGGAGGGCGGGGATCTATGGCTACACCTTC.

This chain uses TRBV20-1 with TRBJ2-3, with D perhaps TRBD1 (6 bases). The V and J ends lost 3 bases and 4 bases respectively, with 14 bases between them. Germline CDR1 reads DFQATT; CDR2 reads SNEGSKA (reference sequence). CDR3 length equals 14 residues. The CDR3 region is CSASTLQGSDTQYF. The CDR3, as DNA: TGCAGTGCTAGTACCCTACAGGGATCAGATACGCAGTATTTT.

The V call is TRBV13, the J call TRBJ2-2; the match to TRBD1 covers 7 bases. This CDR3 region has 17 residues. The germline gives CDR1 PRHDT, CDR2 FYEKMQ (reference sequence). J was trimmed by 4 bases and V by 1 base; bases with no gene match: 9. For the CDR3, the DNA is TGTGCCAGCAGCTTAGCCCCAAAGACAGGGTTCACCGGGGAGCTGTTTTTT. This sequence encodes CASSLAPKTGFTGELFF.

The genes are TRBV9 and TRBJ1-2; D possibly corresponds to TRBD1 (5 bases). Per germline, CDR1 SGDLS and CDR2 YYNGEE. This CDR3 comprises 14 residues. Trimming removed 0 bases from V and 4 bases from J, with 10 bases in between. CDR3 DNA: TGTGCCAGCAGCGTAGAAACAGGACGCTATGGCTACACCTTC. Amino acids: CASSVETGRYGYTF.

This chain connects TRBV29-1 to TRBJ1-4, with D uncertain. This CDR3 spans 14 amino acids. V shed 7 bases and J shed 8 bases, with 20 bases lying between them. Germline CDR1 SQVTM, CDR2 ANQGSEA. CDR3 residues: CSARDGNFGEKLFF. The CDR3 DNA reads as TGCAGCGCAAGAGACGGGAATTTTGGCGAAAAACTGTTTTTT.

This rearrangement joins TRBV7-3 to TRBJ1-1; 8 nucleotides agree with TRBD1. This CDR3 has 16 residues. V was pared by 2 bases and J by 0 bases, with 5 bases of the junction left unmatched. Germline loops: CDR1 SGHTA, CDR2 FQGTGA. The chain's CDR3 is CASSLGQGALNTEAFF. CDR3 sequence (DNA): TGTGCCAGCAGCTTAGGGCAGGGGGCCTTGAACACTGAAGCTTTCTTT.

The V call is TRBV10-3, the J call TRBJ2-2, with TRBD2 matching over 9 bases. In germline, CDR1 is ENHRY, CDR2 SYGVKD. The ends lost 10 bases at V and 5 bases at J; junction bases unmatched: 11. The CDR3 runs to 15 residues. The CDR3: CASLEVAGVTGELFF. As DNA, the CDR3 is TGTGCCAGTCTGGAGGTAGCGGGGGTTACCGGGGAGCTGTTTTTT.

The J gene is TRBJ1-2, the V gene TRBV18, with D perhaps matching TRBD1 (6 bases). The CDR3 consists of 13 residues. V was pared by 2 bases and J by 6 bases, with 10 bases between. Germline CDR1 reads KGHSH; CDR2 reads LQKENI. CDR3: CASSPGRGNGYTF. The CDR3 DNA is TGTGCCAGCTCACCAGGCAGGGGTAATGGCTACACCTTC.

V is TRBV3-1 (or the pseudogene TRBV3-2) and J is TRBJ2-5, with D maybe TRBD2 (7 bases). Trimming took 4 bases from V and 4 from J, leaving 16 bases between them. The germline CDR1 and CDR2 sequences are LGHDT and YNNKEL (reference sequence). The CDR3 length is 15 residues. The CDR3 DNA sequence: TGTGCCAGCAGCCCCCTGGCGGGGGCGGGAGAGACCCAGTACTTC. Translating gives CASSPLAGAGETQYF.

The rearrangement uses TRBV2 and TRBJ1-2; D possibly corresponds to TRBD1 (5 bases). V was pared by 11 bases and J by 7 bases, with 23 bases between. Germline CDR1 is SNHLY and CDR2 is FYNNEI. The length of the CDR3 is 14 residues. The CDR3 protein is CAWTLKVIERGYTF. In nucleotides, the CDR3 is TGTGCCTGGACATTGAAGGTTATAGAACGTGGCTACACCTTC.

The V and J genes are TRBV29-1 and TRBJ1-2; D is ambiguous. The germline V gene has CDR1 SQVTM and CDR2 ANQGSEA. Trimming pared 0 bases from V and 3 bases from J, leaving 14 bases between. The CDR3 has 15 residues. The CDR3 is CSVEEREQTYYGYTF. The CDR3, as DNA: TGCAGCGTTGAAGAGAGGGAACAGACATACTATGGCTACACCTTC.

CDR3 amino acids: CASSTPGLATDTQYF. In DNA form, the CDR3 reads TGTGCCAGCAGCACACCGGGACTAGCGACAGATACGCAGTATTTT. The chain joins TRBV5-6 to TRBJ2-3, with 10 bases identical to TRBD2. V shed 4 bases and J 3 bases; nucleotides not matched to a gene: 5. The germline V gene has CDR1 SGHDT and CDR2 YYEEEE. This CDR3 comprises 15 residues.

With respect to this clone: Germline and junction disagree at one end, which may indicate a read error. The V call is TRBV19, the J call TRBJ2-2; D uncertain. The CDR3 has 13 amino acids. Germline CDR1 is LNHDA and CDR2 is SQIVND (reference sequence). CDR3 sequence reads: CASSIGNSGELFF. CDR3 bases: TGTGCCAGTAGTATAGGCAACAGCGGGGAGCTGTTTTTT.

This clone has only a few counts. The chain joins TRBV15 to TRBJ1-4, with D tentatively TRBD1 (5 bases). The CDR3 contains 14 residues. The germline CDR1 and CDR2 sequences are LNHNV and YYDKDF (reference sequence). V shed 1 base and J shed 4 bases, with 7 bases lying between them. The CDR3 DNA reads as TGTGCCACCAGCAGAGGACAGTTTAATGAAAAACTGTTTTTT. Its translation is CATSRGQFNEKLFF. Drawing the rest from reference TRBV15 and TRBJ1-4, the complete variable domain is DAMVIQNPRYQVTQFGKPVTLSCSQTLNHNVMYWYQQKSSQAPKLLFHYYDKDFNNEADTPDNFQSRRPNTSFCFLDIRSPGLGDTAMYLCATSRGQFNEKLFFGSGTQLSVL.

The J gene is TRBJ1-1, the V gene TRBV9; TRBD1 agrees at 8 bases. The CDR3 length is 14 residues. CDR1 is SGDLS, CDR2 YYNGEE, per germline. V gave up 3 bases and J gave up 0 bases; unmatched junction bases: 1. The CDR3 region has the DNA TGTGCCAGCAGCGGGGGACAGGTGAACACTGAAGCTTTCTTT. It yields the protein CASSGGQVNTEAFF. Full variable domain (rest looked up from reference TRBV9 and TRBJ1-1): DSGVTQTPKHLITATGQRVTLRCSPRSGDLSVYWYQQSLDQGLQFLIQYYNGEERAKGNILERFSAQQFPDLHSELNLSSLELGDSALYFCASSGGQVNTEAFFGQGTRLTVV.

The chain links TRBV5-6 to TRBJ2-2; TRBD1 matches 8 bases. This CDR3 is 15 amino acids long. V lost 3 bases, J lost 5 bases, and 6 bases stayed unmatched. CDR1 is SGHDT, CDR2 YYEEEE, per germline. In nucleotides, the CDR3 is TGTGCCAGCAGCTCAACGGACAGGGTGACCGGGGAGCTGTTTTTT. The encoded protein is CASSSTDRVTGELFF.

The chain has TRBV7-2 and TRBJ1-5; 7 nucleotides agree with TRBD1. Unmatched junction bases numbered 8, after V lost 5 bases and J lost 7 bases. Germline CDR1 reads SGHTA; CDR2 reads FQGNSA. The CDR3 runs to 14 residues. The CDR3 loop is CASSLDRAGQPQHF. In DNA form, the CDR3 reads TGTGCCAGCAGCCTTGACAGGGCGGGCCAGCCCCAGCATTTT. The whole variable domain, remainder taken from reference TRBV7-2 and TRBJ1-5, is GAGVSQSPSNKVTEKGKDVELRCDPISGHTALYWYRQSLGQGLEFLIYFQGNSAPDKSGLPSDRFSAERTGGSVSTLTIQRTQQEDSAVYLCASSLDRAGQPQHFGDGTRLSIL.